Shown below are 5 T cell receptor beta chains from a single sample sequenced in a study of cytomegalovirus exposure and HLA in healthy donors. Primers for the PCR totalled 60 Vbeta and 13 Jbeta. Clones were read by immunoSEQ multiplex PCR, and TCRdb kept only the in-frame ones, dropping some. The repertoire holds about 120,000 clones, with 75% to 90% as singletons. The specimen was PBMCs. These receptors were collected from a man aged 35 to 55 in good health and CMV-seronegative.

V gene TRBV30 combines with J gene TRBJ1-5; D might be TRBD1 (6 bases). The germline V gene encodes CDR1 GTSNPN and CDR2 SVGIG (reference sequence). Trimming cost V 2 bases and J 3 bases, with 11 bases left between them. This CDR3 contains 14 residues. CDR3 in DNA: TGTGCCTGGAGTACGGACAGCCCCAATCAGCCCCAGCATTTT. Translating it yields CAWSTDSPNQPQHF. The complete variable domain, with remaining parts taken from reference TRBV30 and TRBJ1-5, reads SQTIHQWPATLVQPVGSPLSLECTVEGTSNPNLYWYRQAAGRGLQLLFYSVGIGQISSEVPQNLSASRPQDRQFILSSKKLLLSDSGFYLCAWSTDSPNQPQHFGDGTRLSIL.

V gene TRBV18 combines with J gene TRBJ1-1; the match to TRBD1 covers 10 bases. The V and J ends lost 6 bases and 4 bases, in that order; junction bases with no gene match: 5. CDR1 is KGHSH, CDR2 LQKENI, per germline. The length of the CDR3 is 14 residues. The CDR3, as DNA: TGTGCCAGCTCCCAAGGACAGGGGGGCACTGAAGCTTTCTTT. It encodes CASSQGQGGTEAFF.

This chain joins TRBV18 and TRBJ1-1; D unclear. With 3 bases removed from V and 3 bases from J, the gap between germline ends came to 14 bases. This CDR3 contains 15 residues. The germline CDR1 and CDR2 sequences are KGHSH and LQKENI. The DNA for the CDR3 is TGTGCCAGCTCACCGAACTCATTACCTCACACTGAAGCTTTCTTT. Translating it yields CASSPNSLPHTEAFF.

V gene TRBV18 combines with J gene TRBJ2-7; 7 nucleotides agree with TRBD2. CDR1 KGHSH and CDR2 LQKENI come from the germline V gene. The CDR3 totals 15 residues. J lost 1 base, V lost 5 bases, and 8 bases had no gene match. CDR3 nucleotides: TGTGCCAGCTCAACAGACACCGGGGGGTCCTACGAGCAGTACTTC. Its protein product is CASSTDTGGSYEQYF.

V and J are TRBV5-1 and TRBJ1-3, with D possibly matching TRBD1 (6 bases). Trimming shortened V by 0 bases and J by 2 bases, and 18 bases separated the two germline ends. The germline gives CDR1 SGHRS, CDR2 YFSETQ. The CDR3 has 18 amino acids. Here the CDR3 reads CASSLASNQQGAGNTIYF. The CDR3 coding sequence is TGCGCCAGCAGCTTGGCCTCAAACCAACAGGGAGCTGGAAACACCATATATTTT.